This T cell receptor beta chain was sequenced during a study of blood T cell repertoires in COVID-19. Clones were sequenced by immunoSEQ multiplex PCR, and TCRdb holds only the in-frame ones, with some missing. The sample carries 100,000 to 130,000 clones, 88% recorded once. Per germline, CDR1 SGHAT and CDR2 FQNNGV. V shed 1 base, J shed 4 bases, and the junction held 1 base outside the gene matches. CDR3 length: 14 amino acids. Specimen: peripheral blood. This TCR was recovered from a human donor in a cohort sampled during active COVID-19. The chain joins TRBV11-2 to TRBJ2-5, with 9 bases matching TRBD2. CDR3 DNA: TGTGCCAGCAGCTTAGTGCGGGGGGGAGAGACCCAGTACTTC. It specifies CASSLVRGGETQYF.